This TCR beta chain was observed in a study of CD8+ T cells in alopecia areata. Described treatment: oral pan-JAK inhibitor, 5-10 mg twice daily. Trimming stripped 7 bases from V and 2 bases from J, with 5 bases between. This CDR3 has 11 amino acids. Germline loops: CDR1 SNHLY, CDR2 FYNNEI. Following extraction, RNA underwent reverse transcription to cDNA, which served as the sequencing template. TCRdb's copy holds only in-frame clones and misses some; the assay was immunoSEQ multiplex PCR. The data hold over 100,000 clones, with approximately 53% observed a single time. This clone has just a few counts. Antigen specificity is unknown. Study-level results: Only a single nonresponder existed, so baseline CD8+ expansion links stay unclear.

The chain has TRBV2 and TRBJ1-2, with D unresolved. Sequenced here: CD4+ T cells sorted from blood, sampled at week 4, from a patient treated with tofacitinib. The receptor's source is a human donor with alopecia areata. CDR3 DNA: TGTGCCAGCAAGCTGAACTATGGCTACACCTTC. Encoded protein: CASKLNYGYTF.